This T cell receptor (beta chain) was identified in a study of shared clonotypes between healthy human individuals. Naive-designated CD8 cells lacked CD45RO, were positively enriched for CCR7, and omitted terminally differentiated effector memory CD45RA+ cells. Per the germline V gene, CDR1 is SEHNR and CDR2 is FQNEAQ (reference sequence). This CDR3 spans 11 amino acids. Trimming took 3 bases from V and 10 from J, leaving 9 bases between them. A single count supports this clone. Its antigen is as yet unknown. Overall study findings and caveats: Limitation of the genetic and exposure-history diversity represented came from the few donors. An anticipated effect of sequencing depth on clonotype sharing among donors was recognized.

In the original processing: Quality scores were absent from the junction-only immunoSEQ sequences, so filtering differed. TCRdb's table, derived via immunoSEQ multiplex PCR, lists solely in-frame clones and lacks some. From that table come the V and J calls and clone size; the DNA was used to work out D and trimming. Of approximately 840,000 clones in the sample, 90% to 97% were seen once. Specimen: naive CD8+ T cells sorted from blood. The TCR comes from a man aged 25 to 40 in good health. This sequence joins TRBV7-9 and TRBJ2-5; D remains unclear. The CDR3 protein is CASSLGEDQYF. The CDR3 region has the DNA TGTGCCAGCAGCTTGGGTGAGGACCAGTACTTC. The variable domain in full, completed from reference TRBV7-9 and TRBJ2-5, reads DTGVSQNPRHKITKRGQNVTFRCDPISEHNRLYWYRQTLGQGPEFLTYFQNEAQLEKSRLLSDRFSAERPKGSFSTLEIQRTEQGDSAMYLCASSLGEDQYFGPGTRLLVL.